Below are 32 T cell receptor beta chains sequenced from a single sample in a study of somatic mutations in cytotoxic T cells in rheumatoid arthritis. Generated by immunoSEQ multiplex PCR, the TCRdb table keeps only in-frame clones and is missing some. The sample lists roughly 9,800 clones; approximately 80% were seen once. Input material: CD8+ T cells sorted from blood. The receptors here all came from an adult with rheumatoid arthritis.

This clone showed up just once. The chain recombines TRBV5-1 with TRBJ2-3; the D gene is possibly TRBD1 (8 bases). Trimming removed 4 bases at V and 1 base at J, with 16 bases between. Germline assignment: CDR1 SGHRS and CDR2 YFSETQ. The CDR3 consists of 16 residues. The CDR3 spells CASSLGQGGRTDTQYF. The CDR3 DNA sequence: TGCGCCAGCAGCCTCGGACAGGGAGGGCGCACAGATACGCAGTATTTT. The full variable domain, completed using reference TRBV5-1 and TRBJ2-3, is KAGVTQTPRYLIKTRGQQVTLSCSPISGHRSVSWYQQTPGQGLQFLFEYFSETQRNKGNFPGRFSGRQFSNSRSEMNVSTLELGDSALYLCASSLGQGGRTDTQYFGPGTRLTVL.

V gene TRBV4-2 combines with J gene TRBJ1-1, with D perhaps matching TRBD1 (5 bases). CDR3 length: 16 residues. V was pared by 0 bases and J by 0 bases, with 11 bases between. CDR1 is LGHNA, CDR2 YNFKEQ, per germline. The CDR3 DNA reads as TGTGCCAGCAGCCAAGATGAGGGACGGATGAACACTGAAGCTTTCTTT. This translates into CASSQDEGRMNTEAFF.

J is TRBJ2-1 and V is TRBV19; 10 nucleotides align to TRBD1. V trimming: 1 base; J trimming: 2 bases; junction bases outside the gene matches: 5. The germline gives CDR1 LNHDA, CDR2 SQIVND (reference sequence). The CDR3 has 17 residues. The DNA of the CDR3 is TGTGCCAGTAGTATAGCGTCCGGGACAGGGGCCTACAATGAGCAGTTCTTC. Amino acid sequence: CASSIASGTGAYNEQFF.

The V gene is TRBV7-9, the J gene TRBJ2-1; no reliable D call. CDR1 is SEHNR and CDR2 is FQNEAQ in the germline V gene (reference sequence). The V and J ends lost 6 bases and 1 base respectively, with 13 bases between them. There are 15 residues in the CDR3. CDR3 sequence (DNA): TGTGCCAGCAGGTCCCCGGTCAGTTCCTACAATGAGCAGTTCTTC. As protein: CASRSPVSSYNEQFF.

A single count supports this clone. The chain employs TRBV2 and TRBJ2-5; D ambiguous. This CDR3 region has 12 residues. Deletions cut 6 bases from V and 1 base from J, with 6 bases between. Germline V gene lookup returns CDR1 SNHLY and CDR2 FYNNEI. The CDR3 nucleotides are TGTGCCAGCAGACAGACCCAAGAGACCCAGTACTTC. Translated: CASRQTQETQYF.

The CDR3 spells CASSLFNGELFF. CDR3 nucleotide sequence: TGTGCCAGCAGCTTATTTAACGGGGAGCTGTTTTTT. The chain carries TRBV11-2 and TRBJ2-2, with D hard to call. Germline V gene lookup returns CDR1 SGHAT and CDR2 FQNNGV. Between the trimmed V and J ends, which lost 2 bases and 7 bases, there was a span of 5 bases. The CDR3 totals 12 residues.

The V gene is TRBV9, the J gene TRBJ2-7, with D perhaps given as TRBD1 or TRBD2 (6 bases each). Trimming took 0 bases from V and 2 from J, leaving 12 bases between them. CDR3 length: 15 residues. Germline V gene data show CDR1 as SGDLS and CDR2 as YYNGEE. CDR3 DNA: TGTGCCAGCAGCGTAGGGGGGGCCCCCCCCTACGAGCAGTACTTC. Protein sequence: CASSVGGAPPYEQYF. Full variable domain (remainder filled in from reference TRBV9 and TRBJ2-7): DSGVTQTPKHLITATGQRVTLRCSPRSGDLSVYWYQQSLDQGLQFLIQYYNGEERAKGNILERFSAQQFPDLHSELNLSSLELGDSALYFCASSVGGAPPYEQYFGPGTRLTVT.

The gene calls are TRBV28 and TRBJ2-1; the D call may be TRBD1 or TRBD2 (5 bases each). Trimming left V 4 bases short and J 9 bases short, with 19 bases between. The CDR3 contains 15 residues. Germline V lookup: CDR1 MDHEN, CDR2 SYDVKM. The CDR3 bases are TGTGCCAGCAGTTCTCTTATTGGGGGAAGAGGTGAGCAGTTCTTC. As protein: CASSSLIGGRGEQFF.

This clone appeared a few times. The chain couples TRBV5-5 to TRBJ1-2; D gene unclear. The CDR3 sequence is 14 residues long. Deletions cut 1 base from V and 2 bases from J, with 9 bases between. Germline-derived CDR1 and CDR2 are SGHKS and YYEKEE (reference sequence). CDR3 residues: CASSLLGENYGYTF. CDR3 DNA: TGTGCCAGCAGCTTGCTCGGAGAAAACTATGGCTACACCTTC.

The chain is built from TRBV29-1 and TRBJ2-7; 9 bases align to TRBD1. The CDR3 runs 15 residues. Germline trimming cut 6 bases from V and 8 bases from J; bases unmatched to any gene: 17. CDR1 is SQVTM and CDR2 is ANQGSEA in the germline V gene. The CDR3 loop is CSVTVTGQGTYKQYF. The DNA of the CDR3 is TGCAGCGTAACCGTTACCGGACAGGGGACTTACAAGCAGTACTTC.

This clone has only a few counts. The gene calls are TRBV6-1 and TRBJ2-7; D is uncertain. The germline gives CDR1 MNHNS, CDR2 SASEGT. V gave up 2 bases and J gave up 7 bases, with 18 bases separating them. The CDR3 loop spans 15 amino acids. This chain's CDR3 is CASSEPPDTSDEQYF. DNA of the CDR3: TGTGCCAGCAGTGAACCTCCAGATACTTCGGATGAGCAGTACTTC.

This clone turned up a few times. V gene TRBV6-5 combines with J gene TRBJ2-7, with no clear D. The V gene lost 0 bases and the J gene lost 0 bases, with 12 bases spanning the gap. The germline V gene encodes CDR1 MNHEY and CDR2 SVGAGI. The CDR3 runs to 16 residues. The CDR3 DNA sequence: TGTGCCAGCAGTTACTCGAAGTTAGGCGGCTCCTACGAGCAGTACTTC. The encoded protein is CASSYSKLGGSYEQYF.

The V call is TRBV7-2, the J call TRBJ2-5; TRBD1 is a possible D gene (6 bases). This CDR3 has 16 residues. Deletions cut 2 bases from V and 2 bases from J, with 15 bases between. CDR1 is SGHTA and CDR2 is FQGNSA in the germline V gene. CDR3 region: CASSLLGALGQETQYF. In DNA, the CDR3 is TGTGCCAGCAGCTTATTGGGGGCGCTGGGTCAAGAGACCCAGTACTTC.

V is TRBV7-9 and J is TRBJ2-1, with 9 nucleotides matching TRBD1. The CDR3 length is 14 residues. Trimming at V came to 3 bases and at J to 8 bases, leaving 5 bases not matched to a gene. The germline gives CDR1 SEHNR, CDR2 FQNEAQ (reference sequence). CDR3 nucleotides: TGTGCCAGCAGCTTGGGGACAGGGTTCGATGAGCAGTTCTTC. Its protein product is CASSLGTGFDEQFF.

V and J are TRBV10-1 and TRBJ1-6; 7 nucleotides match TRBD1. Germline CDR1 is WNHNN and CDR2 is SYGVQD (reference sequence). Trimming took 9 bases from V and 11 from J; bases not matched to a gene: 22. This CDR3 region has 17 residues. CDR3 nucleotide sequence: TGCGCCAGGACACGACCTTCCGGGACAGTTGGCGGGACACCCCTCCACTTT. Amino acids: CARTRPSGTVGGTPLHF.

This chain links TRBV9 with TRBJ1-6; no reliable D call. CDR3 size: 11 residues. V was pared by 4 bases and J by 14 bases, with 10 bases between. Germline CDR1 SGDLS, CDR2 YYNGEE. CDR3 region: CASSPGTTLHF. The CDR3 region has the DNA TGTGCCAGCAGCCCAGGCACCACCCTCCACTTT.

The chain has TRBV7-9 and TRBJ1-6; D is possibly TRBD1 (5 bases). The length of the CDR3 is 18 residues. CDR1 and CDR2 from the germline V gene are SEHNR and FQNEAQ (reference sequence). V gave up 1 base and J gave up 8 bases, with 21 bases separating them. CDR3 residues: CASSLVRAGKRPYSPLHF. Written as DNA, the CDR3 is TGTGCCAGCAGCTTAGTGCGGGCAGGGAAAAGGCCCTATTCACCCCTCCACTTT.

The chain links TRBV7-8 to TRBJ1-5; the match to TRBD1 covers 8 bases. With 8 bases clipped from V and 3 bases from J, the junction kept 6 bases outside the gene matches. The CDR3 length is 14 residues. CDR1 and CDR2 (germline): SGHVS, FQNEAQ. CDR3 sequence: CASGGQALNQPQHF. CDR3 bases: TGTGCCAGCGGGGGACAGGCCCTCAATCAGCCCCAGCATTTT.

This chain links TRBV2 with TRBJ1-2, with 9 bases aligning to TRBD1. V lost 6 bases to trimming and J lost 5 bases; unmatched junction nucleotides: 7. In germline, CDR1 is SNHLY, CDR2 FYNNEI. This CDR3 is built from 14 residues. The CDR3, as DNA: TGTGCCAGCAGGGACCCGGGACAGGGATATGGCTACACCTTC. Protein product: CASRDPGQGYGYTF.

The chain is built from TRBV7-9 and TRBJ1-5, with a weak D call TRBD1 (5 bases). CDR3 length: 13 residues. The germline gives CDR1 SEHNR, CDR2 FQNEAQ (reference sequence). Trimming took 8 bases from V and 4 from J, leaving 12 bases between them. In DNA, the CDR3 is TGTGCCAGCTCCCGGGACCCAAATCAGCCCCAGCATTTT. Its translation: CASSRDPNQPQHF.

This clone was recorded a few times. This CDR3 reads CASSQDFSVGAGELFF. The CDR3 DNA follows: TGTGCCAGCAGCCAAGATTTTAGTGTGGGGGCCGGGGAGCTGTTTTTT. V usage is TRBV4-2 and J usage is TRBJ2-2; D is possibly TRBD1 or TRBD2 (5 bases each). The length of the CDR3 is 16 residues. Germline V gene lookup returns CDR1 LGHNA and CDR2 YNFKEQ. V lost 0 bases and J 6 bases, leaving 14 bases between the germline ends.

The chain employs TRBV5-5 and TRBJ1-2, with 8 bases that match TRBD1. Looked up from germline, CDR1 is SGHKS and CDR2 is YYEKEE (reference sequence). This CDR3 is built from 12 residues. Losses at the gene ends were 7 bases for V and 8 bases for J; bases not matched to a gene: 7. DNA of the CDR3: TGTGCCAGCGCGCAGGGGGCCGGAGGCTACACCTTC. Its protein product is CASAQGAGGYTF.

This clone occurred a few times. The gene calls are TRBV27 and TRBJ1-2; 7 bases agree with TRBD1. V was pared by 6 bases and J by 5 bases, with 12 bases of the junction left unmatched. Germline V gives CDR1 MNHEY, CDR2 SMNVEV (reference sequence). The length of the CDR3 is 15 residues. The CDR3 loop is CASSPLGDSNYGYTF. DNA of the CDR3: TGTGCCAGCAGCCCCTTAGGGGACAGTAATTATGGCTACACCTTC.

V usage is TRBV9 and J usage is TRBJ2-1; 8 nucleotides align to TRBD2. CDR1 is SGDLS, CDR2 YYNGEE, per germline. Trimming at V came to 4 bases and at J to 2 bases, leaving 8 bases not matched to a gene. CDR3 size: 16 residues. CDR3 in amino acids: CASSPPGGWPYNEQFF. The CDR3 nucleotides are TGTGCCAGCAGCCCTCCGGGGGGGTGGCCCTACAATGAGCAGTTCTTC. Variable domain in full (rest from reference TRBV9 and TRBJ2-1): DSGVTQTPKHLITATGQRVTLRCSPRSGDLSVYWYQQSLDQGLQFLIQYYNGEERAKGNILERFSAQQFPDLHSELNLSSLELGDSALYFCASSPPGGWPYNEQFFGPGTRLTVL.

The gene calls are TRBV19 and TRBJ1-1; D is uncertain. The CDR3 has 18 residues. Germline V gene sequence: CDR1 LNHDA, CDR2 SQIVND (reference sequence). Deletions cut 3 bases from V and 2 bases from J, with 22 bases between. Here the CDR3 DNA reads TGTGCCAGTAGTATTTTAGAAAAGTCTGGTTCCACTAACACTGAAGCTTTCTTT. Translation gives CASSILEKSGSTNTEAFF.

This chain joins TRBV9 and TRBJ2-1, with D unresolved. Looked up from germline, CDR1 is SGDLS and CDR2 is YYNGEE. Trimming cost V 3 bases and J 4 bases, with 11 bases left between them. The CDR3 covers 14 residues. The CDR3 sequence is CASSAPSSYNEQFF. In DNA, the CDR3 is TGTGCCAGCAGCGCTCCTTCCAGTTACAATGAGCAGTTCTTC.

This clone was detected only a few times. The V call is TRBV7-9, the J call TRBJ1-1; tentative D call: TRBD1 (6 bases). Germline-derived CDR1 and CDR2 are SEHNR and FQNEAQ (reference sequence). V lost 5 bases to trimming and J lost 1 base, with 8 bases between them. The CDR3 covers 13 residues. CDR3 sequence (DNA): TGTGCCAGCAGCCCGACAGGGAACACTGAAGCTTTCTTT. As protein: CASSPTGNTEAFF.

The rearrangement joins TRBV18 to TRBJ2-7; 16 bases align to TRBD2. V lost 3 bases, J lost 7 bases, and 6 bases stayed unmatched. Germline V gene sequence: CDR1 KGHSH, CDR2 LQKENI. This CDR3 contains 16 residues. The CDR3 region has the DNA TGTGCCAGCTCACCGGGACTAGCGGGGGGGCGCAGGGAGCAGTACTTC. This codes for CASSPGLAGGRREQYF.

CDR3 protein: CASSPQWEDGYTF. DNA of the CDR3: TGTGCCAGCAGCCCCCAGTGGGAAGATGGCTACACCTTC. This rearrangement joins TRBV7-9 to TRBJ1-2; D unclear. CDR3 length equals 13 residues. Trimming stripped 5 bases from V and 6 bases from J, with 13 bases between. Germline CDR1 reads SEHNR; CDR2 reads FQNEAQ (reference sequence).

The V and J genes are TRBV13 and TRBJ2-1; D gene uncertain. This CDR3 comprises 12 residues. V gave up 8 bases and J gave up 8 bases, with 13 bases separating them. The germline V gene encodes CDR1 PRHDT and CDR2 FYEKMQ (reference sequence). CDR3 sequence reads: CASRPPGDEQFF. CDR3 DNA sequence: TGTGCCAGCCGCCCACCGGGCGATGAGCAGTTCTTC.

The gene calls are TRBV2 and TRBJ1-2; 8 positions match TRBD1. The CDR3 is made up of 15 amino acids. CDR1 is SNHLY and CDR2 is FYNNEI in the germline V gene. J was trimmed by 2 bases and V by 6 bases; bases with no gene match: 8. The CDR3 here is CASRGRQGSNYGYTF. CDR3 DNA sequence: TGTGCCAGCAGGGGAAGACAGGGGTCAAACTATGGCTACACCTTC.

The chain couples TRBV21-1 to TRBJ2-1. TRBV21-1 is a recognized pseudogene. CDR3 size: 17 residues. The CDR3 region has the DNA TGTGCCAGCAGCAAAAAAAGGGACCGAGAGCGCTACAATGAGCAGTTCTTC. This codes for CASSKKRDRERYNEQFF.